These 6 T cell receptor beta chains were sequenced from one sample in a study of blood T cell repertoires in COVID-19. The protocol was immunoSEQ multiplex PCR, while the TCRdb copy is restricted to in-frame clones and leaves out a portion. The sample consists of a few hundred thousand clones, 75% to 95% of them appearing once. The specimen sequenced was peripheral blood. Receptors originate from a person in their late teens or twenties with COVID-19, enrolled during active disease.

This chain connects TRBV14 to TRBJ2-3, with D perhaps TRBD1 (5 bases). Per the germline V gene, CDR1 is SGHDN and CDR2 is FVKESK. The V end lost 5 bases, the J end lost 2 bases, and 11 bases lay between the germline ends. This CDR3 has 14 residues. CDR3 loop: CASSSGAFTDTQYF. CDR3 sequence (DNA): TGTGCCAGCAGCTCTGGGGCTTTCACAGATACGCAGTATTTT.

V is TRBV24-1 and J is TRBJ2-5; D is perhaps TRBD2 (6 bases). Looked up from germline, CDR1 is KGHDR and CDR2 is SFDVKD. Trimming removed 2 bases from V and 4 bases from J, with 13 bases in between. CDR3 length: 15 amino acids. The CDR3 here is CATSDSWGLRETQYF. The CDR3 coding sequence is TGTGCCACCAGTGATTCTTGGGGACTTAGAGAGACCCAGTACTTC.

The rearrangement uses TRBV7-9 and TRBJ2-2; 8 bases are shared with TRBD1. The length of the CDR3 is 16 residues. V lost 4 bases to trimming and J lost 1 base; unmatched junction nucleotides: 5. In germline, CDR1 is SEHNR, CDR2 FQNEAQ (reference sequence). The CDR3 DNA reads TGTGCCAGCAGCTCTTCCAGGGGGCGGAACACCGGGGAGCTGTTTTTT. Translating it yields CASSSSRGRNTGELFF.

This chain joins TRBV28 and TRBJ1-5; possible D gene TRBD1, 6 bases. Germline assignment: CDR1 MDHEN and CDR2 SYDVKM. The CDR3 sequence is 14 residues long. V lost 2 bases and J 7 bases, leaving 12 bases between the germline ends. Here the CDR3 DNA reads TGTGCCAGCAGTTTAAGGTCAGGGGCCCAGCCCCAGCATTTT. Protein sequence: CASSLRSGAQPQHF.

This clone turned up a few times. The V and J genes are TRBV28 and TRBJ1-5; a weak D match, TRBD1 (6 bases). The germline CDR1 and CDR2 sequences are MDHEN and SYDVKM. The CDR3 totals 18 residues. V lost 2 bases and J 1 base, leaving 18 bases between the germline ends. Here the CDR3 reads CASSLEGQGKGSNQPQHF. CDR3 bases: TGTGCCAGCAGTTTAGAGGGCCAGGGGAAGGGGAGCAATCAGCCCCAGCATTTT.

Only one count was recorded for this clone. This rearrangement joins TRBV2 to TRBJ1-5, with D hard to call. Germline V gene lookup returns CDR1 SNHLY and CDR2 FYNNEI. The germline V and J ends were trimmed by 6 bases and 7 bases, with 16 bases remaining between them. The CDR3 loop spans 14 amino acids. CDR3 sequence (DNA): TGTGCCAGCAGGGAGGACGCCGCGAGCCAGCCCCAGCATTTT. Translating gives CASREDAASQPQHF.